The rows below give T cell receptor beta chains drawn from one sample of a study of T cell changes during pregnancy in multiple sclerosis. Assay used: immunoSEQ multiplex PCR; TCRdb lists only in-frame clones, some missing. This sample yields some 25,000 clones, of which around nine tenths are seen a single time; over 0.6% belongs to the top ten. Source: CD4+ T cells from peripheral blood mononuclear cells, taken in the first trimester of pregnancy. The origin of the receptors is a female donor in good health, enrolled as a control in a pregnancy study. Each CDR3 is given with its conserved first and last residue. The order of the fields is J gene, V gene, D gene, clone size, CDR3 DNA, CDR3 protein. D genes are given only for firm matches. For some rows the clone size is stated as once, few or many, or as a class when expanded; others skip it.

>TRBJ1-5|TRBV19|.|.
TGTGCCAGTTTGGCGGACTATAGCAATCAGCCCCAGCATTTT
CASLADYSNQPQHF
>TRBJ1-1|TRBV28|.|.
TGTGCCAGCAGTTTTCAGGGAAACACTGAAGCTTTCTTT
CASSFQGNTEAFF
>TRBJ2-5|TRBV4-2|TRBD1|.
TGTGCCAGCGGGACAACAGGGGTAAGGGAGACCCAGTACTTC
CASGTTGVRETQYF
>TRBJ2-3|TRBV7-2|.|.
TGTGCCAGCAGCTCCCAGAGCGGGCGCACAGATACGCAGTATTTT
CASSSQSGRTDTQYF
>TRBJ1-2|TRBV28|TRBD1|.
TGTGCCAGCTTTTTAGGAGGGGGCGGCTATGGCTACACCTTC
CASFLGGGGYGYTF
>TRBJ2-3|TRBV4-2|.|.
TGTGCCAGCAGCCAAGAGGGCGGGATCGGGGTTGGGGGCACAGATACGCAGTATTTT
CASSQEGGIGVGGTDTQYF
>TRBJ2-1|TRBV12-1|.|.
TGTGCCAGCAGCTTTGATACGAGAGGGCCAGGGGTGGGTGAGCAGTTCTTC
CASSFDTRGPGVGEQFF
>TRBJ2-3|TRBV5-1|TRBD2|.
TGCGCCAGCAGCACAGGACTAGCAGTAACAGATACGCAGTATTTT
CASSTGLAVTDTQYF
>TRBJ1-6|TRBV30|.|.
TGTGCCTGGAGTGTACCGAGCTCCTATAATTCACCCCTCCACTTT
CAWSVPSSYNSPLHF
>TRBJ2-7|TRBV5-4|.|.
TGTGCCAGCAGAACATTCGGACTTGGCTACGAGCAGTACTTC
CASRTFGLGYEQYF
>TRBJ2-7|TRBV19|TRBD1|.
TGTGCCAGTAGTATAGCCACGGGGACAGACTACGAGCAGTACTTC
CASSIATGTDYEQYF
>TRBJ1-3|TRBV9|TRBD1|.
TGTGCCAGCAGCGGACAGGGTCGAAGCTCTGGAAACACCATATATTTT
CASSGQGRSSGNTIYF
>TRBJ2-3|TRBV19|.|.
TGTGCCAGTACTCGACAACCCTTCACAGATACGCAGTATTTT
CASTRQPFTDTQYF
>TRBJ1-5|TRBV4-1|TRBD1|few
TGCGCCAGCAGCCCGTCAGGACAGGGTAGCAATCAGCCCCAGCATTTT
CASSPSGQGSNQPQHF
>TRBJ2-1|TRBV30|TRBD2|.
TGTGCCTGGAGTGGGCCTCTAGCGGGGGGGCCCTACAATGAGCAGTTCTTC
CAWSGPLAGGPYNEQFF
>TRBJ2-5|TRBV5-5|.|.
TGTGCCAGCAGCAAGGACGTGACAGTTCAAGAGACCCAGTACTTC
CASSKDVTVQETQYF
>TRBJ1-5|TRBV28|.|.
TGTGCCAGCAGTTTATTTCGGTTTGGCAATCAGCCCCAGCATTTT
CASSLFRFGNQPQHF
>TRBJ2-2|TRBV18|.|.
TGTGCCAGCTCACCCCCACAGGGAACCGGGGAGCTGTTTTTT
CASSPPQGTGELFF
>TRBJ2-1|TRBV10-3|.|.
TGTGCCATCAGTGAGTCCCACACAACCTACAATGAGCAGTTCTTC
CAISESHTTYNEQFF
>TRBJ2-1|TRBV6-5|TRBD2|.
TGTGCCAGCAGTTACTCACTAGCGGGGGACAATGAGCAGTTCTTC
CASSYSLAGDNEQFF
>TRBJ1-2|TRBV6-1|.|.
TGTGCCAGCAGTGAAGCGCTCACGGGACATCCCAACTATGGCTACACCTTC
CASSEALTGHPNYGYTF
>TRBJ1-5|TRBV27|.|.
TGTGCCAGCACTCCCAGTGGGGCGCAACAGCCCCAGCATTTT
CASTPSGAQQPQHF
>TRBJ2-3|TRBV6-1|TRBD2|.
TGTGCCAGCAAGGCGGGGGGAACAGATACGCAGTATTTT
CASKAGGTDTQYF
>TRBJ2-5|TRBV7-8|TRBD2|.
TGTGCCAGCAGCTTACTAGCGGGGGGACCACAAGAGACCCAGTACTTC
CASSLLAGGPQETQYF
>TRBJ1-1|TRBV4-1|TRBD1|.
TGCGCCAGCAGCCAGCCGGGACAGGCGAACACTGAAGCTTTCTTT
CASSQPGQANTEAFF
>TRBJ1-1|TRBV19|.|.
TGTGCCAGTAGTATTCAGATGAACACTGAAGCTTTCTTT
CASSIQMNTEAFF
>TRBJ2-1|TRBV5-1|.|.
TGCGCCAGCAGCTTGAACACAGGGGGACTAAATGAGCAGTTCTTC
CASSLNTGGLNEQFF
>TRBJ2-7|TRBV27|TRBD2|.
TGTGCCAGCAGTTTATTGGCGGGAGGATCCTACGAGCAGTACTTC
CASSLLAGGSYEQYF
>TRBJ1-5|TRBV5-5|.|.
TGTGCCAGCAGCTTGGAACCAACACGACAGCCCCAGCATTTT
CASSLEPTRQPQHF
>TRBJ2-2|TRBV19|TRBD2|.
TGTGCCAGTAGTATAGATAGCGGGGGGGCTAACACCGGGGAGCTGTTTTTT
CASSIDSGGANTGELFF
>TRBJ2-3|TRBV27|TRBD2|.
TGTGCCGCCTCAAGGGGAGGGCTCTCAGATACGCAGTATTTT
CAASRGGLSDTQYF
>TRBJ2-4|TRBV7-2|.|.
TGTGCCAGCAGTTCGGGACATAAAAACATTCAGTACTTC
CASSSGHKNIQYF
>TRBJ2-7|TRBV6-1|TRBD2|.
TGTGCCAGTTCTACCCGGACTAGCGGCTCCTACGAGCAGTACTTC
CASSTRTSGSYEQYF
>TRBJ2-7|TRBV28|TRBD1|.
TGTGCCAGCACTCCCTTCGGACAGGGGAACCGATACGAGCAGTACTTC
CASTPFGQGNRYEQYF
>TRBJ1-2|TRBV18|.|.
TGTGCCAGCTCACCAACAGGGAGAGGCTACACCTTC
CASSPTGRGYTF
>TRBJ1-1|TRBV2|TRBD1|once
TGTGCCAGCAGCAGGGACAGGGCGAACACTGAAGCTTTCTTT
CASSRDRANTEAFF
>TRBJ2-1|TRBV7-9|.|once
TGTGCCAGCAGCGAAGGGGCCTACAATGAGCAGTTCTTC
CASSEGAYNEQFF
>TRBJ1-2|TRBV12-1|.|.
TGTGCCAGCAGCTTTTCCGGCTATGGCTACACCTTC
CASSFSGYGYTF
>TRBJ1-5|TRBV6-6|TRBD1|once
TGTGCCAGCAGTGATACAGGGGGCGCGAATCAGCCCCAGCATTTT
CASSDTGGANQPQHF
>TRBJ1-1|TRBV6-1|.|.
TGTGCCAGCAGTGACTACGGACAGCGGAACACTGAAGCTTTCTTT
CASSDYGQRNTEAFF
>TRBJ2-3|TRBV6-6|TRBD2|.
TGTGCCAGCAGTCGCGGGAGGGCTAGCACAGATACGCAGTATTTT
CASSRGRASTDTQYF
>TRBJ2-1|TRBV29-1|TRBD1|.
TGCACCGGACGAGGGGGACAGGGGGTGAATGAGCAGTTCTTC
CTGRGGQGVNEQFF
>TRBJ2-5|TRBV21-1|.|.
TGTGCCAGCAGCAACCGAGAACAGGCGATCCAAGAGACCCAGTACTTC
CASSNREQAIQETQYF
>TRBJ1-1|TRBV28|.|.
TGTGCCAGCAGTCTTGAGGACACTGAAGCTTTCTTT
CASSLEDTEAFF
>TRBJ1-3|TRBV30|.|.
TGTGCCTGGAGTGTGGAGAGCTCTGGAAACACCATATATTTT
CAWSVESSGNTIYF
>TRBJ2-1|TRBV5-4|TRBD2|.
TGTGCCAGCAGCTCTTTGTCTGGAGCGGGAGAAACTAGAAATGAGCAGTTCTTC
CASSSLSGAGETRNEQFF
>TRBJ2-1|TRBV27|TRBD2|.
TGTGCCAGCAGTCGTACGGGGACTAGCTTTTACAATGAGCAGTTCTTC
CASSRTGTSFYNEQFF
>TRBJ2-3|TRBV30|TRBD2|.
TGTGCCTTGACTAGCGGGGGCGGGGATACGCAGTATTTT
CALTSGGGDTQYF